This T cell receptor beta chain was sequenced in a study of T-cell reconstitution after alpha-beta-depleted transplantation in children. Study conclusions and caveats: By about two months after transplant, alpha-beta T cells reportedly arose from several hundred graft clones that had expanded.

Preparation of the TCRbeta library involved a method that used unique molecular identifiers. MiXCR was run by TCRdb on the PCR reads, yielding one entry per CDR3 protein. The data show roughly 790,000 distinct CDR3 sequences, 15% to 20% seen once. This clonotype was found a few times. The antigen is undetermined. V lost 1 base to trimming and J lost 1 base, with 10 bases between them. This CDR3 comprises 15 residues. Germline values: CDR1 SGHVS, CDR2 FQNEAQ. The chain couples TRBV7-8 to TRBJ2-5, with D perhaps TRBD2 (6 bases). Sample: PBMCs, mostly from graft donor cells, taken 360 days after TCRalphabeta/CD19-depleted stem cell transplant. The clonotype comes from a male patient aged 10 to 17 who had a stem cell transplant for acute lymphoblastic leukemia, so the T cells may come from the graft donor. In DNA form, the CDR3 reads TGTGCCAGCAGCTTAGTAGGTAGCGGCCAAGAGACCCAGTACTTC. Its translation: CASSLVGSGQETQYF.